This T cell receptor (beta chain) is drawn from a study of blood T cell repertoires in COVID-19. As for the study in general: T cells, B-cell-depleted T cells, or PBMCs supplied cDNA or gDNA.

Original handling: Reference gene primer amplification yielded estimated nucleated cell counts. Data came from immunoSEQ multiplex PCR; TCRdb stores just in-frame clones and leaves some out. The D gene and trimming were derived from the DNA, and the V and J assignments and clone size from that table. The table shows some 150,000 clones, with about nine tenths occurring only once. This sequence originates from a human donor in a cohort sampled during active COVID-19. Sequenced: peripheral blood.

Here the CDR3 DNA reads TGTGCCAGCAGCGATAATGGACAGGGGGTTCGGGAGACCCAGTACTTC. It translates to CASSDNGQGVRETQYF. V usage is TRBV5-5 and J usage is TRBJ2-5; 10 nucleotides align to TRBD1. CDR1 and CDR2 (germline): SGHKS, YYEKEE (reference sequence). This CDR3 is built from 16 residues. J gave up 5 bases and V 4 bases, and 11 bases lay outside the gene matches.